Sequencing of this T cell receptor beta chain was carried out in a study of blood T cells in healthy people across ages. Points from the study as a whole: Significant beta diversity loss was already apparent by age roughly 43, declining roughly linearly.

The use of a sample-barcoded 5' primer and a J-beta primer mix characterized a second PCR of about 7 to 12 cycles. At least 2.5 million CDR3-containing paired-end reads were obtained per sample. TCRdb ran MiXCR on the 5' RACE reads and lists one entry per CDR3 protein. The sample holds about 680,000 distinct CDR3 sequences, roughly 50% seen once. This clonotype has more than one count but fewer than ten. No antigen is known for it. The sequencing sample was made of blood. The clonotype comes from a woman aged 55-69 years in good health.

CDR3 protein: CASSPLLAAQRAGETQYF. The CDR3 DNA reads as TGTGCCAGCAGCCCACTATTAGCGGCACAGAGGGCCGGGGAGACCCAGTACTTC. The chain links TRBV4-2 to TRBJ2-7; a weak D match, TRBD2 (6 bases). The J call may be faulty, since TRBJ2-5 better matches the DNA end. Germline values: CDR1 LGHNA, CDR2 YNFKEQ. This CDR3 contains 18 residues.